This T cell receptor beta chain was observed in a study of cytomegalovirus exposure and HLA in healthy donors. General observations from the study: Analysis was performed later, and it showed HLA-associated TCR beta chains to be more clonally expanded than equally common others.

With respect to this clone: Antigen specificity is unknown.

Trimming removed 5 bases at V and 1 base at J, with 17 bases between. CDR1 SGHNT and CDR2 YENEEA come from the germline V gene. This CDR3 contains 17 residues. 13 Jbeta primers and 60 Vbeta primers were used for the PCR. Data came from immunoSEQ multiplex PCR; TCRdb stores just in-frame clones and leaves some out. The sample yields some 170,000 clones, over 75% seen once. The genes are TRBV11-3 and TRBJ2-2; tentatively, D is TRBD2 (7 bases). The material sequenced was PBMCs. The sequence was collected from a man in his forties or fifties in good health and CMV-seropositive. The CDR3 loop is CASSQGKTSLNTGELFF. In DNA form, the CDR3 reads TGTGCCAGCAGCCAGGGGAAGACTAGCTTGAACACCGGGGAGCTGTTTTTT.